This T cell receptor beta chain was captured in a study of cytomegalovirus exposure and HLA in healthy donors. Notes on this clone: Its target is unknown.

Whole-study findings and limits: What TCR beta sequences reportedly achieved was accurate prediction of HLA-A and HLA-B alleles in most subjects. Several of the most significant clusters were apparently associated with common viral pathogens in a later analysis.

The PCR employed 60 Vbeta primers together with 13 Jbeta primers. Generated by immunoSEQ multiplex PCR, the TCRdb table keeps only in-frame clones and is missing some. The data contain 30,000 to 45,000 clones, roughly 50% of them singletons. The material sequenced was PBMCs. The origin of this receptor is a woman in her 40s in good health and CMV-seropositive.

The CDR3 DNA follows: TGCGCCAGCAGCCCCCAGTACCCTAGTTACGAGCAGTACTTC. Translating it yields CASSPQYPSYEQYF. The chain joins TRBV5-1 to TRBJ2-7; D is undetermined. Germline values: CDR1 SGHRS, CDR2 YFSETQ. Trimming left V 4 bases short and J 4 bases short, with 15 bases between. The CDR3 extends over 14 amino acids.